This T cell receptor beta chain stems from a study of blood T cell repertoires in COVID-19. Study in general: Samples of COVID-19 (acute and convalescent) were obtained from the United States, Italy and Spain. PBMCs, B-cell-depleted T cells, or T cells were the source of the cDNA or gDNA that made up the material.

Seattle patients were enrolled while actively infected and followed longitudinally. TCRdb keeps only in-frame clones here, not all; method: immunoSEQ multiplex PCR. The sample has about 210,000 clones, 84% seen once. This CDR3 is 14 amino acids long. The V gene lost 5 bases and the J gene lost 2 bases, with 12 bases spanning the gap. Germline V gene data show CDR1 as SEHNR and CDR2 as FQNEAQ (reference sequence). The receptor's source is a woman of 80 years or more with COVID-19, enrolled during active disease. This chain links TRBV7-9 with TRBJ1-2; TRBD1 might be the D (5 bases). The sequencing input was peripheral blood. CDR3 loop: CASSDQRQNYGYTF. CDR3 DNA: TGTGCCAGCAGCGACCAACGACAGAACTATGGCTACACCTTC.